One and the same sample provided the 27 T cell receptor beta chains below, sequenced in a study of cytomegalovirus exposure and HLA in healthy donors. The PCR made use of 60 Vbeta and 13 Jbeta primers. The repertoire was sequenced with immunoSEQ multiplex PCR; TCRdb's copy has only in-frame clones and lacks some. The data show around 100,000 clones, approximately 82% seen once. The sample comprised PBMCs. The receptors were sampled from a man aged 35 to 55 in good health and CMV-seronegative.

The chain joins TRBV19 to TRBJ2-7; 8 nucleotides line up with TRBD2. Trimming removed 9 bases from V and 3 bases from J; junction bases left unmatched: 4. This CDR3 has 12 residues. Germline V gene lookup returns CDR1 LNHDA and CDR2 SQIVND (reference sequence). The CDR3 loop reads CASTGTSYEQYF. The CDR3 DNA sequence: TGTGCCAGCACCGGGACTAGCTACGAGCAGTACTTC. The variable domain in full, completed from reference TRBV19 and TRBJ2-7, reads DGGITQSPKYLFRKEGQNVTLSCEQNLNHDAMYWYRQDPGQGLRLIYYSQIVNDFQKGDIAEGYSVSREKKESFPLTVTSAQKNPTAFYLCASTGTSYEQYFGPGTRLTVT.

The chain uses TRBV19 and TRBJ1-1; D call uncertain. The CDR3 runs 14 residues. CDR1 and CDR2 from the germline V gene are LNHDA and SQIVND (reference sequence). The ends were cut back, 7 bases at V and 5 bases at J, with 17 bases in the middle. CDR3 DNA: TGTGCCAGTACCACGTGGCCAGAACCTACTGAAGCTTTCTTT. Its translation is CASTTWPEPTEAFF.

V gene TRBV5-4 combines with J gene TRBJ2-3, with 9 positions matching TRBD1. The CDR3 consists of 17 residues. Germline trimming cut 3 bases from V and 6 bases from J; bases unmatched to any gene: 14. Germline V gene lookup returns CDR1 SGHNT and CDR2 YYREEE (reference sequence). CDR3 sequence: CASSSVNRRDRVDTQYF. The CDR3 DNA is TGTGCCAGCAGCTCAGTAAATCGCCGGGACAGGGTTGATACGCAGTATTTT. The full variable domain, with the rest looked up from reference TRBV5-4 and TRBJ2-3, is ETGVTQSPTHLIKTRGQQVTLRCSSQSGHNTVSWYQQALGQGPQFIFQYYREEENGRGNFPPRFSGLQFPNYSSELNVNALELDDSALYLCASSSVNRRDRVDTQYFGPGTRLTVL.

The chain employs TRBV7-3 and TRBJ2-5, with 9 bases aligning to TRBD2. Germline trimming cut 2 bases from V and 5 bases from J; bases unmatched to any gene: 3. In germline, CDR1 is SGHTA, CDR2 FQGTGA. CDR3 length equals 14 residues. The CDR3 here is CASSLAGGPETQYF. In DNA, the CDR3 is TGTGCCAGCAGCTTAGCGGGGGGGCCTGAGACCCAGTACTTC.

The rearrangement joins TRBV30 to TRBJ2-7; 7 positions agree with TRBD1. V dropped 6 bases and J dropped 7; count of bases not matched to a gene: 6. CDR1 GTSNPN and CDR2 SVGIG come from the germline V gene (reference sequence). The CDR3 sequence is 11 residues long. The CDR3 reads CACSTGLEQYF. The CDR3 DNA reads as TGTGCCTGTTCGACAGGGCTTGAGCAGTACTTC.

With respect to this clone: Germline is not matched at one junction end, which may reflect a read error. The DNA for the CDR3 is TGTGCTAGCAGCTCGGACAGGGCAAATGAAAAACTGTTTTTT. It yields the protein CASSSDRANEKLFF. This sequence joins TRBV7-7 and TRBJ1-4; 8 bases match TRBD1. This CDR3 has 14 residues. Germline lookup yields CDR1 SSHAT and CDR2 FNYEAQ (reference sequence).

V and J are TRBV5-6 and TRBJ1-2; no clear D. Germline V lookup: CDR1 SGHDT, CDR2 YYEEEE. The V gene lost 3 bases and the J gene lost 4 bases, with 10 bases spanning the gap. CDR3 size: 13 residues. The CDR3 protein is CASSSWRAYGYTF. CDR3 in DNA: TGTGCCAGCAGCTCCTGGAGGGCCTATGGCTACACCTTC.

The chain recombines TRBV5-1 with TRBJ1-2; D is perhaps TRBD1 (5 bases). The CDR3 extends over 18 amino acids. Trimming removed 0 bases from V and 2 bases from J, with 20 bases in between. CDR1 and CDR2 from the germline V gene are SGHRS and YFSETQ. The CDR3 DNA reads TGCGCCAGCAGCTTGGGGTTGGGGGGAATACCCAAAAACTATGGCTACACCTTC. Protein: CASSLGLGGIPKNYGYTF.

This clone came up a few times. V usage is TRBV4-3 and J usage is TRBJ2-2; 7 bases align to TRBD2. V lost 3 bases, J lost 6 bases, and 7 bases stayed unmatched. Per germline, CDR1 LGHNA and CDR2 YSLEER. The CDR3 is 15 amino acids. The chain's CDR3 is CASSHLQAGAGELFF. CDR3 DNA sequence: TGCGCCAGCAGCCACCTCCAGGCGGGGGCCGGGGAGCTGTTTTTT.

In DNA, the CDR3 is TGCGCCAGCAGAACCGGGACAGGGAATACCTACGAGCAGTACTTC. Its translation is CASRTGTGNTYEQYF. The chain links TRBV5-1 to TRBJ2-7; 9 positions match TRBD1. Germline loops: CDR1 SGHRS, CDR2 YFSETQ. There are 15 residues in the CDR3. The V segment lost 5 bases and the J segment 2 bases; nucleotides outside the gene matches: 8.

The CDR3 sequence: CAWSVQADTQYF. DNA of the CDR3: TGTGCCTGGAGTGTACAGGCAGATACGCAGTATTTT. The rearrangement links TRBV30 to TRBJ2-3; tentatively, D is TRBD1 (5 bases). CDR3 size: 12 residues. From germline, CDR1 is GTSNPN and CDR2 SVGIG (reference sequence). Trimming took off 0 bases at V and 4 bases at J, with 5 bases between the two ends.

V gene TRBV19 combines with J gene TRBJ2-3, with 12 bases lining up with TRBD2. CDR1 LNHDA and CDR2 SQIVND come from the germline V gene (reference sequence). There are 16 residues in the CDR3. J gave up 1 base and V 5 bases, and 4 bases lay outside the gene matches. The CDR3 region is CASSLRLAGGTDTQYF. The CDR3 nucleotides are TGTGCCAGTAGTCTGAGACTAGCGGGGGGCACAGATACGCAGTATTTT.

Only a few counts were recorded for this clone. The chain links TRBV7-3 to TRBJ1-2; 10 bases agree with TRBD1. V shed 5 bases and J 7 bases; nucleotides not matched to a gene: 10. The germline V gene encodes CDR1 SGHTA and CDR2 FQGTGA. CDR3 length equals 15 residues. The CDR3 reads CASSADPGQGTGYTF. The CDR3 DNA sequence: TGTGCCAGCAGCGCAGACCCGGGACAGGGGACTGGCTACACCTTC. Full variable domain (missing parts from reference TRBV7-3 and TRBJ1-2): GAGVSQTPSNKVTEKGKYVELRCDPISGHTALYWYRQSLGQGPEFLIYFQGTGAADDSGLPNDRFFAVRPEGSVSTLKIQRTERGDSAVYLCASSADPGQGTGYTFGSGTRLTVV.

The rearrangement links TRBV7-2 to TRBJ1-2, with TRBD1 matching 9 bases. The trim removed 5 bases at V and 7 bases at J, leaving 14 bases unmatched. Germline V gene lookup returns CDR1 SGHTA and CDR2 FQGNSA. The CDR3 totals 16 residues. The CDR3 sequence is CASSTPAPGQGGGYTF. The CDR3 nucleotides are TGTGCCAGCAGCACACCAGCCCCGGGACAGGGAGGTGGCTACACCTTC.

This chain uses TRBV7-9 with TRBJ1-1, with 7 bases that match TRBD1. The CDR3 runs 14 residues. Germline loops: CDR1 SEHNR, CDR2 FQNEAQ (reference sequence). V was clipped by 6 bases and J by 1 base; unmatched bases: 5. CDR3 region: CASSWDSWNTEAFF. The CDR3 bases are TGTGCCAGCAGTTGGGACAGTTGGAACACTGAAGCTTTCTTT.

CDR3 nucleotide sequence: TGTGCCAGCACTTCGACAGGGGGGGGTGAAAAACTGTTTTTT. Translating it yields CASTSTGGGEKLFF. The V gene is TRBV6-1, the J gene TRBJ1-4, with TRBD1 matching over 9 bases. Germline V gene sequence: CDR1 MNHNS, CDR2 SASEGT. The CDR3 has 14 amino acids. Trimming at V came to 7 bases and at J to 7 bases, leaving 7 bases not matched to a gene.

V is TRBV2 and J is TRBJ1-6; D remains unclear. The V gene lost 7 bases and the J gene lost 1 base, with 8 bases spanning the gap. This CDR3 comprises 14 residues. The V gene's germline CDR1 is SNHLY and CDR2 FYNNEI. In nucleotides, the CDR3 is TGTGCCAGCATGAGGGAATCCTATAATTCACCCCTCCACTTT. It encodes CASMRESYNSPLHF.

J is TRBJ2-1 and V is TRBV6-5, with TRBD1 matching 8 bases. The germline CDR1 and CDR2 sequences are MNHEY and SVGAGI. V gave up 2 bases and J gave up 3 bases; unmatched junction bases: 3. The CDR3 has 15 residues. The CDR3 protein is CASSYDRGGYNEQFF. CDR3 coding DNA: TGTGCCAGCAGTTACGACAGGGGAGGCTACAATGAGCAGTTCTTC.

This clone was seen more than once but under ten times. V usage is TRBV6-6 and J usage is TRBJ2-5; the match to TRBD2 covers 15 bases. The CDR3 length is 16 residues. V shed 7 bases and J 4 bases; nucleotides not matched to a gene: 7. The V gene's germline CDR1 is MNHNY and CDR2 SVGAGI (reference sequence). The CDR3 bases are TGTGCCAGCACCGGGACTAGCGGGGGGCTGGGAGAGACCCAGTACTTC. It specifies CASTGTSGGLGETQYF.

The chain couples TRBV11-3 to TRBJ2-1; D is uncertain. Trimming took 5 bases from V and 6 from J, leaving 11 bases between them. The V gene's germline CDR1 is SGHNT and CDR2 YENEEA. The CDR3 is made up of 13 amino acids. Here the CDR3 DNA reads TGTGCCAGCAGCCCGCGACTGAGCAATGAGCAGTTCTTC. Its protein is CASSPRLSNEQFF.

The J gene is TRBJ2-3, the V gene TRBV30, with a possible D match to TRBD1 (5 bases). Deletions cut 0 bases from V and 3 bases from J, with 10 bases between. CDR3 length equals 14 residues. Germline CDR1 reads GTSNPN; CDR2 reads SVGIG (reference sequence). The CDR3 region is CAWSVGRETDTQYF. As DNA, the CDR3 is TGTGCCTGGAGTGTCGGCAGGGAAACAGATACGCAGTATTTT.

This clone was observed a few times. CDR3 DNA: TGCGCCAGCACTAGGACAGGACTCTACGAGCAGTACTTC. Protein product: CASTRTGLYEQYF. The V gene is TRBV10-2, the J gene TRBJ2-7; TRBD1 agrees at 7 bases. Germline V gene sequence: CDR1 WSHSY, CDR2 SAAADI. CDR3 length: 13 amino acids. V lost 7 bases to trimming and J lost 3 bases; unmatched junction nucleotides: 6.

This chain links TRBV5-8 with TRBJ2-1; 12 bases are shared with TRBD2. The CDR3 consists of 16 residues. V was pared by 4 bases and J by 3 bases, with 5 bases of the junction left unmatched. CDR1 is SGHTS and CDR2 is YDEGEE in the germline V gene. Here the CDR3 DNA reads TGTGCCAGCAGCGAACCTAGCGGGGGGGTCTACAATGAGCAGTTCTTC. Its protein product is CASSEPSGGVYNEQFF.

This clone appeared a single time. The chain is built from TRBV7-2 and TRBJ2-3, with TRBD2 identical over 10 bases. Germline V lookup: CDR1 SGHTA, CDR2 FQGNSA. The V and J ends lost 5 bases and 5 bases, in that order; junction bases with no gene match: 13. The CDR3 is 17 amino acids. CDR3 residues: CASSTNPGTSALDTQYF. Written as DNA, the CDR3 is TGTGCCAGCAGCACTAATCCCGGGACTAGCGCATTAGATACGCAGTATTTT.

V usage is TRBV19 and J usage is TRBJ1-1; tentative D call: TRBD1 (5 bases). Germline CDR1 reads LNHDA; CDR2 reads SQIVND (reference sequence). This CDR3 has 13 amino acids. Trimming took 7 bases from V and 4 from J, leaving 13 bases between them. This CDR3 reads CASTTEIRTEAFF. CDR3 nucleotide sequence: TGTGCCAGTACGACAGAAATTCGCACTGAAGCTTTCTTT.

This chain connects TRBV11-2 to TRBJ2-1; 10 nucleotides align to TRBD2. Trimming removed 5 bases from V and 4 bases from J; junction bases left unmatched: 8. Per germline, CDR1 SGHAT and CDR2 FQNNGV. This CDR3 has 16 amino acids. The CDR3 sequence: CASSPLTSGLYNEQFF. The CDR3 DNA is TGTGCCAGCAGCCCGTTGACTAGCGGGTTATACAATGAGCAGTTCTTC.

Notes on this clone: Other DNA sequences in this specimen translate into the identical CDR3. The CDR3 region has the DNA TGTGCCAGCTCAAGCACTTCCGGGCCACTACAATCGGGGAATTCACCCCTCCACTTT. Translation: CASSSTSGPLQSGNSPLHF. The chain couples TRBV18 to TRBJ1-6, with D uncertain. Trimming removed 5 bases from V and 7 bases from J, with 27 bases in between. This CDR3 region has 19 residues. The germline CDR1 and CDR2 sequences are KGHSH and LQKENI.